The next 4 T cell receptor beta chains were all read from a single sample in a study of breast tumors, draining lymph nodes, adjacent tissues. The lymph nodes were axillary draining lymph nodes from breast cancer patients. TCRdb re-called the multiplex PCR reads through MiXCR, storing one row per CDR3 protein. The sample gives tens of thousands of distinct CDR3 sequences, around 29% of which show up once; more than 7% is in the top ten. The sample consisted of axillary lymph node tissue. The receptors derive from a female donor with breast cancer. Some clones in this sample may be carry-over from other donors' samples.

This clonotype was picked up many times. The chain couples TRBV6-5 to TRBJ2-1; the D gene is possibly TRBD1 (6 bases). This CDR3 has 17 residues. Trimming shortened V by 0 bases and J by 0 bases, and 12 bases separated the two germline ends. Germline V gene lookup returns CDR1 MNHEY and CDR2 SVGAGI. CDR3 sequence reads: CASSYSTGLSSYNEQFF. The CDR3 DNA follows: TGTGCCAGCAGTTACTCGACAGGCCTTAGCTCCTACAATGAGCAGTTCTTC.

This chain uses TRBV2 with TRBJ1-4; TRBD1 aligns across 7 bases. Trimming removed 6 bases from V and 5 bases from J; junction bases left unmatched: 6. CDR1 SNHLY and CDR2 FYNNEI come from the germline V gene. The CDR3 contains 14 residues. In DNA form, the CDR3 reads TGTGCCAGCAGGGGGACAGTTAACAATGAAAAACTGTTTTTT. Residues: CASRGTVNNEKLFF.

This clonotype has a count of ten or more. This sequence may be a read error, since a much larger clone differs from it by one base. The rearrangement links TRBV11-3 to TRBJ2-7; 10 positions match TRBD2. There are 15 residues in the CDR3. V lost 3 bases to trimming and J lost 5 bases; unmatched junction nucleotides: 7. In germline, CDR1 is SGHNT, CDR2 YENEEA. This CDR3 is CASSFTSGTAHEQYF. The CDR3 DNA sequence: TGTGCCAGCAGCTTCACTAGCGGGACGGCCCACGAGCAGTACTTC.

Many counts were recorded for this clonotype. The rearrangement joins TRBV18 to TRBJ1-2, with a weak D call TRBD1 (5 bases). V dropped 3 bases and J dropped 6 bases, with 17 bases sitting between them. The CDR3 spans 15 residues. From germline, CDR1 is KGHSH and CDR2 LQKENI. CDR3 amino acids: CASSPATDSQNGYTF. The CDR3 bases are TGTGCCAGCTCACCGGCGACAGACAGTCAGAATGGCTACACCTTC.